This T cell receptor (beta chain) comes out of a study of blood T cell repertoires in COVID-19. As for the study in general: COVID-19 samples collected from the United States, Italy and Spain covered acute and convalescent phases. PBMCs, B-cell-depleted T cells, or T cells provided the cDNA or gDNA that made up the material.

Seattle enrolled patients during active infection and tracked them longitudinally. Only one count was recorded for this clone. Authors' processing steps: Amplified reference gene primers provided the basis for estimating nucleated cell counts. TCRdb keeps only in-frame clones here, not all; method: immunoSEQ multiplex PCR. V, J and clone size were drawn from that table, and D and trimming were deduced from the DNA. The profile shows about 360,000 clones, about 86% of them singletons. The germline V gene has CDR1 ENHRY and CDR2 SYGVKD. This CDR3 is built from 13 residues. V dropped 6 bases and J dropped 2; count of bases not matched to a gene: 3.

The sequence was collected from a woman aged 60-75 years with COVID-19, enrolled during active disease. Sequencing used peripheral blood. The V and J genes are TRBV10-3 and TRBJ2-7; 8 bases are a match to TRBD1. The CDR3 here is CAISPQGAYEQYF. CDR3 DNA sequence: TGTGCCATCAGCCCACAGGGGGCCTACGAGCAGTACTTC.